This is a list of T cell receptor beta chains from one sample in a study of cytomegalovirus exposure and HLA in healthy donors. Only in-frame clones appear in the TCRdb table, and some are missing; sequencing was by immunoSEQ multiplex PCR. The sample holds 200,000 or so clones, 82% seen once. The sequencing input was PBMCs. All receptors derive from a woman aged 18-35 years in good health and CMV-seronegative. Both conserved end residues are part of each CDR3. Clone size is stated in some rows and not others, as once, few, many or a class when expanded.

TRBV15	NA	TRBJ1-1	CATSRIGQAEAFF
TRBV28	NA	TRBJ1-2	CASSIWTGEKNGYTF
TRBV5-8	NA	TRBJ1-2	CASPDGGMGYGYTF
TRBV9	NA	TRBJ2-3	CASTISGTSTDTQYF
TRBV6-5	NA	TRBJ1-2	CASSYSHDYGYTF
TRBV6-6	few	TRBJ1-6	CASSFTPSSPLHF
TRBV6-1	few	TRBJ2-6	CASSEAGYVVSGANVLTF
TRBV5-1	NA	TRBJ1-4	CASCIVTGPTNEKLFF
TRBV5-1	NA	TRBJ2-7	CASSAPAYEQYF
TRBV28	NA	TRBJ2-3	CASSLSLLSDTQYF
TRBV28	NA	TRBJ1-1	CASSSWTGGNTEAFF
TRBV4-2	NA	TRBJ2-1	CASSLLIAGAYNEQFF
TRBV5-8	NA	TRBJ2-2	CASSLAAGRSGELFF
TRBV4-1	NA	TRBJ2-5	CASSQDSDRGLGEQYF
TRBV7-2	NA	TRBJ1-1	CASSPHLITGPNEAFF
TRBV5-4	NA	TRBJ2-5	CASSLGQGGRRQETQYF
TRBV29-1	few	TRBJ1-1	CSVFQGRYAFF
TRBV5-8	once	TRBJ1-2	CASTVAKGGWRYGYTF
TRBV25-1	NA	TRBJ2-3	CASSEYIRADTQYF
TRBV9	NA	TRBJ1-1	CASRKPGNSLDTEAFF
TRBV28	NA	TRBJ2-3	CASTLNSGTSTDTQYF
TRBV5-1	NA	TRBJ2-3	CASSPTSGFTDTQYF
TRBV5-1	NA	TRBJ2-3	CASYTGGRDTQYF
TRBV11-2	NA	TRBJ1-4	CASSLLVSGKLFF
TRBV7-2	NA	TRBJ1-6	CASSNLQGNSPLHF
TRBV2	NA	TRBJ2-5	CASRAGRWTQYF
TRBV28	NA	TRBJ2-7	CASSFRGLAGFYEQYF
TRBV19	NA	TRBJ1-2	CASSPEARVFGYTF
TRBV11-2	NA	TRBJ2-5	CASSLSLAGVWETQYF
TRBV28	NA	TRBJ2-7	CASSQYRGLSYEQYF
TRBV7-2	NA	TRBJ2-6	CASSPTGGIAVLTF
TRBV4-2	NA	TRBJ2-3	CASSRRELADTQYF
TRBV19	NA	TRBJ2-6	CASSIKGQGFSGANVLTF
TRBV30	NA	TRBJ2-3	CAWSVSAPTDTQYF
TRBV21-1	NA	TRBJ2-2	CASSSPGNIGELFF
TRBV6-1	NA	TRBJ2-1	CASSEDGRGLNEQFF
TRBV11-3	once	TRBJ2-7	CASSLVGSEQYF
TRBV27	NA	TRBJ2-5	CASSLYGGRETQYF
TRBV4-1	NA	TRBJ2-3	CASSQLSGGLTDTQYF
TRBV6-5	NA	TRBJ2-7	CASSYALTGAPYEQYF
TRBV9	NA	TRBJ1-3	CASSVGTVSSGNTIYF
TRBV4-1	NA	TRBJ1-1	CASSQATGLNTEAFF
TRBV6-1	NA	TRBJ2-7	CASRDSYAYEQYF